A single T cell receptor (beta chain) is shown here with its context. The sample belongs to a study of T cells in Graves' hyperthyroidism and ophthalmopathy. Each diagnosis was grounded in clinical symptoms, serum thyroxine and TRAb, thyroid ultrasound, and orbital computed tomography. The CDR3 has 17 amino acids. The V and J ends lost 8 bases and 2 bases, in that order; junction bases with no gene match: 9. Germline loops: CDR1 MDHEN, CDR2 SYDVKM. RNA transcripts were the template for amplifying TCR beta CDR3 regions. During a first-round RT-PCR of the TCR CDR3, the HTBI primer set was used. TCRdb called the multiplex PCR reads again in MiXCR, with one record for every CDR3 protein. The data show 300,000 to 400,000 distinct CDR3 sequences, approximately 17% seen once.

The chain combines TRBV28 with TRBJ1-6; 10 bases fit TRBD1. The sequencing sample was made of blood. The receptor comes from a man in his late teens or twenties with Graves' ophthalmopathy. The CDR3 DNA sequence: TGTGCCAGCGCTTCCGGGACAGGGGCCACCTATAATTCACCCCTCCACTTT. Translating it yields CASASGTGATYNSPLHF. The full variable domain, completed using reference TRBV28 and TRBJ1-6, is DVKVTQSSRYLVKRTGEKVFLECVQDMDHENMFWYRQDPGLGLRLIYFSYDVKMKEKGDIPEGYSVSREKKERFSLILESASTNQTSMYLCASASGTGATYNSPLHFGNGTRLTVT.